This TCR beta chain was captured in a study of T cell changes during pregnancy in multiple sclerosis. Measured with immunoSEQ multiplex PCR; TCRdb has only the in-frame clones, and not every one. The top ten hold about 0.42% of the sample, which has 70,000 to 80,000 clones, about nine tenths seen once. This CDR3 is built from 15 residues. The origin of this receptor is a female donor with multiple sclerosis, enrolled in a pregnancy study. Material: CD4+ T cells from peripheral blood mononuclear cells, obtained before pregnancy. V and J are TRBV21-1 and TRBJ1-5. TRBV21-1 is assigned pseudogene status. CDR3: CASSKSGVGNQPQHF. Here the CDR3 DNA reads TGTGCCAGCAGCAAATCCGGGGTCGGCAATCAGCCCCAGCATTTT.